Presented here are 27 T cell receptor beta chains from one specimen sequenced in a study of blood T cell repertoires in COVID-19. The protocol was immunoSEQ multiplex PCR, while the TCRdb copy is restricted to in-frame clones and leaves out a portion. This table has 500,000 or so clones, 87% appearing once. Sequencing input: PBMCs or T cells enriched from blood (not recorded which). These TCRs come from a woman in her late teens or twenties who had recovered from COVID-19.

The J gene is TRBJ1-4, the V gene TRBV19, with 9 positions matching TRBD1. Germline assignment: CDR1 LNHDA and CDR2 SQIVND (reference sequence). The CDR3 extends over 13 amino acids. The J segment lost 8 bases and the V segment lost 10 bases, leaving 8 bases of the junction unmatched. The CDR3 sequence is CATSGTGSEKLFF. The CDR3 coding sequence is TGTGCCACCTCCGGGACAGGGTCCGAAAAACTGTTTTTT.

The chain carries TRBV7-2 and TRBJ1-3; TRBD1 is a possible D gene (5 bases). The germline V gene encodes CDR1 SGHTA and CDR2 FQGNSA. The length of the CDR3 is 17 residues. V was clipped by 5 bases and J by 0 bases, with 17 bases between them. In DNA form, the CDR3 reads TGTGCCAGCAGCCCGATTGGGGACTTTAGCTCTGGAAACACCATATATTTT. Protein product: CASSPIGDFSSGNTIYF.

This clone showed up just once. The rearrangement joins TRBV19 to TRBJ2-3; 13 bases map to TRBD2. Unmatched junction bases numbered 11, after V lost 3 bases and J lost 5 bases. CDR3 length: 18 residues. Germline lookup yields CDR1 LNHDA and CDR2 SQIVND (reference sequence). For the CDR3, the DNA is TGTGCCAGTAGTATTTATGGGACTAGCGGGGATGGAGAAGATACGCAGTATTTT. This codes for CASSIYGTSGDGEDTQYF. Full variable domain (remainder filled in from reference TRBV19 and TRBJ2-3): DGGITQSPKYLFRKEGQNVTLSCEQNLNHDAMYWYRQDPGQGLRLIYYSQIVNDFQKGDIAEGYSVSREKKESFPLTVTSAQKNPTAFYLCASSIYGTSGDGEDTQYFGPGTRLTVL.

This sequence joins TRBV24-1 and TRBJ2-1, with D possibly TRBD2 on 6 matching bases. Germline values: CDR1 KGHDR, CDR2 SFDVKD. Trimming removed 3 bases from V and 7 bases from J, with 30 bases in between. The CDR3 contains 20 residues. The CDR3 here is CATSDGLSRAGTFAVNEQFF. In DNA, the CDR3 is TGTGCCACCAGTGATGGATTAAGCAGGGCGGGGACGTTCGCTGTAAATGAGCAGTTCTTC.

The chain couples TRBV10-2 to TRBJ2-7; 10 positions match TRBD1. Germline trimming cut 9 bases from V and 1 base from J; bases unmatched to any gene: 3. CDR1 is WSHSY and CDR2 is SAAADI in the germline V gene. The CDR3 extends over 13 amino acids. The CDR3 spells CASEDRGSYEQYF. CDR3 coding DNA: TGCGCCAGTGAGGACAGGGGGTCCTACGAGCAGTACTTC.

The chain employs TRBV24-1 and TRBJ1-4; D remains ambiguous. Between the trimmed V and J ends, which lost 9 bases and 0 bases, there was a span of 22 bases. The CDR3 runs 18 residues. Germline values: CDR1 KGHDR, CDR2 SFDVKD. The CDR3 sequence: CATVRSFSNRSTNEKLFF. In DNA, the CDR3 is TGTGCCACCGTCCGTTCGTTCTCAAACAGATCAACTAATGAAAAACTGTTTTTT.

The chain employs TRBV5-1 and TRBJ1-1, with TRBD1 identical over 7 bases. Germline lookup yields CDR1 SGHRS and CDR2 YFSETQ. This CDR3 is built from 14 residues. After removal of 5 bases from V and 1 base from J, the junction contained 5 bases not matched to a gene. The CDR3 sequence is CASRRTGTNTEAFF. The CDR3 region has the DNA TGCGCCAGCAGGAGGACAGGAACGAACACTGAAGCTTTCTTT.

The chain uses TRBV19 and TRBJ1-2; TRBD1 aligns across 8 bases. V dropped 3 bases and J dropped 4; count of bases not matched to a gene: 13. The V gene's germline CDR1 is LNHDA and CDR2 SQIVND (reference sequence). This CDR3 has 17 amino acids. The CDR3 is CASSMGGDRTNTYGYTF. CDR3 DNA sequence: TGTGCCAGTAGTATGGGGGGGGACAGGACTAATACCTATGGCTACACCTTC.

The rearrangement uses TRBV2 and TRBJ2-2, with D possibly TRBD1 on 5 matching bases. This CDR3 comprises 16 residues. Trimming pared 3 bases from V and 5 bases from J, leaving 16 bases between. Per germline, CDR1 SNHLY and CDR2 FYNNEI. The CDR3 region has the DNA TGTGCCAGCAGTGAGGATTGGACATCTGGGACCGGGGAGCTGTTTTTT. Translated, it gives CASSEDWTSGTGELFF.

The chain carries TRBV6-6 and TRBJ1-3; no clear D. Trimming cost V 0 bases and J 0 bases, with 9 bases left between them. Germline CDR1 reads MNHNY; CDR2 reads SVGAGI (reference sequence). The CDR3 extends over 16 amino acids. Written as DNA, the CDR3 is TGTGCCAGCAGTTACTCCACGGGTTTCTCTGGAAACACCATATATTTT. This encodes CASSYSTGFSGNTIYF.

The rearrangement links TRBV27 to TRBJ2-3; 10 bases map to TRBD2. The CDR3 runs 16 residues. The V gene's germline CDR1 is MNHEY and CDR2 SMNVEV (reference sequence). With 1 base clipped from V and 4 bases from J, the junction kept 5 bases outside the gene matches. In DNA, the CDR3 is TGTGCCAGCAGTTTATTGGTAGCGGGGGGACCAGATACGCAGTATTTT. Translated, it gives CASSLLVAGGPDTQYF.

V is TRBV4-2 and J is TRBJ2-1; D may be TRBD2 (6 bases). Trimming left V 0 bases short and J 7 bases short, with 13 bases between. CDR3 length: 15 residues. Germline V gives CDR1 LGHNA, CDR2 YNFKEQ. CDR3 amino acids: CASSQERTGENEQFF. CDR3 in DNA: TGTGCCAGCAGCCAAGAAAGAACGGGGGAGAATGAGCAGTTCTTC.

This chain connects TRBV6-5 to TRBJ2-7; maybe TRBD1 (6 bases). Trimming removed 5 bases from V and 6 bases from J, with 17 bases in between. Germline V gives CDR1 MNHEY, CDR2 SVGAGI. The CDR3 extends over 14 amino acids. The CDR3 reads CASSPRQANGEQYF. The CDR3, as DNA: TGTGCCAGCAGTCCGAGACAGGCGAACGGCGAGCAGTACTTC.

In nucleotides, the CDR3 is TGTGCCTGTTCCGGGACAGGGGACCAGCCCCAGCATTTT. Residues: CACSGTGDQPQHF. The chain combines TRBV30 with TRBJ1-5; 10 positions agree with TRBD1. Germline CDR1 and CDR2: GTSNPN and SVGIG (reference sequence). The CDR3 is 13 amino acids. Trimming took 6 bases from V and 7 from J; bases not matched to a gene: 6.

The chain recombines TRBV6-5 with TRBJ1-3; D is unclear. V was clipped by 6 bases and J by 0 bases, with 12 bases between them. The CDR3 runs 15 residues. The germline V gene has CDR1 MNHEY and CDR2 SVGAGI. The DNA for the CDR3 is TGTGCCAGCAGCCAGCGAGGAACCTCTGGAAACACCATATATTTT. This encodes CASSQRGTSGNTIYF.

The chain carries TRBV2 and TRBJ1-2, with D maybe TRBD1 (5 bases). The germline V gene encodes CDR1 SNHLY and CDR2 FYNNEI. The CDR3 loop spans 13 amino acids. Deletions cut 4 bases from V and 8 bases from J, with 14 bases between. The DNA for the CDR3 is TGTGCCAGCAGTGTAGATGGGGGGGGAGGCTACACCTTC. Its translation is CASSVDGGGGYTF.

This rearrangement joins TRBV28 to TRBJ1-2; 9 nucleotides match TRBD1. After removal of 8 bases from V and 4 bases from J, the junction contained 5 bases not matched to a gene. The CDR3 runs to 13 residues. From germline, CDR1 is MDHEN and CDR2 SYDVKM. The CDR3 nucleotides read TGTGCCAGCCACAGGGGGCAGGGCTATGGCTACACCTTC. It specifies CASHRGQGYGYTF.

This chain connects TRBV7-9 to TRBJ1-2; the D gene is possibly TRBD1 (5 bases). This CDR3 region has 13 residues. Trimming left V 5 bases short and J 8 bases short, with 15 bases between. Germline V gene sequence: CDR1 SEHNR, CDR2 FQNEAQ (reference sequence). The CDR3 is CASSPGQGGGYTF. The DNA of the CDR3 is TGTGCCAGCAGCCCGGGCCAGGGAGGAGGCTACACCTTC.

V is TRBV5-6 and J is TRBJ1-1; 7 bases are a match to TRBD1. The germline V gene encodes CDR1 SGHDT and CDR2 YYEEEE. The V gene end was trimmed by 2 bases and the J gene end by 4 bases; junction bases not matched to a gene: 11. The CDR3 sequence is 16 residues long. CDR3 nucleotide sequence: TGTGCCAGCAGCTTATCAGGGGGTGGACGTAGCACTGAAGCTTTCTTT. This sequence encodes CASSLSGGGRSTEAFF.

This clone was seen just once. This sequence joins TRBV30 and TRBJ1-2; a weak D match, TRBD1 (5 bases). The CDR3 is 13 residues long. Germline V gene lookup returns CDR1 GTSNPN and CDR2 SVGIG (reference sequence). V was shortened by 1 base and J by 5 bases, with 11 bases between the two germline ends. The CDR3 DNA follows: TGTGCCTGGAGTGCGGTGGGGGGATATGGCTACACCTTC. Translating it yields CAWSAVGGYGYTF. The full variable domain, with the rest looked up from reference TRBV30 and TRBJ1-2, is SQTIHQWPATLVQPVGSPLSLECTVEGTSNPNLYWYRQAAGRGLQLLFYSVGIGQISSEVPQNLSASRPQDRQFILSSKKLLLSDSGFYLCAWSAVGGYGYTFGSGTRLTVV.

The V call is TRBV30, the J call TRBJ1-3, with D maybe TRBD1 (5 bases). Trimming took 7 bases from V and 4 from J, leaving 11 bases between them. This CDR3 has 12 amino acids. The V gene's germline CDR1 is GTSNPN and CDR2 SVGIG (reference sequence). CDR3 residues: CASTGAGNTIYF. In DNA, the CDR3 is TGTGCCTCTACAGGAGCAGGAAACACCATATATTTT. Filled out from reference TRBV30 and TRBJ1-3, the complete variable domain reads SQTIHQWPATLVQPVGSPLSLECTVEGTSNPNLYWYRQAAGRGLQLLFYSVGIGQISSEVPQNLSASRPQDRQFILSSKKLLLSDSGFYLCASTGAGNTIYFGEGSWLTVV.

The J gene is TRBJ1-1, the V gene TRBV9; D unresolved. The CDR3 has 14 residues. V was pared by 3 bases and J by 1 base, with 10 bases between. The V gene's germline CDR1 is SGDLS and CDR2 YYNGEE. The CDR3, as DNA: TGTGCCAGCAGCGGCTTGCGGGCGAACACTGAAGCTTTCTTT. Protein: CASSGLRANTEAFF.

This clone was seen a single time. This chain uses TRBV19 with TRBJ1-6, with D perhaps TRBD1 (5 bases). The CDR3 covers 13 residues. Germline V gene sequence: CDR1 LNHDA, CDR2 SQIVND (reference sequence). The ends were cut back, 5 bases at V and 5 bases at J, with 7 bases in the middle. The CDR3: CASSVQDNSPLHF. The CDR3 region has the DNA TGTGCCAGTAGTGTACAGGATAATTCACCCCTCCACTTT.

The J gene is TRBJ1-5, the V gene TRBV19; 8 bases fit TRBD1. Trimming cost V 0 bases and J 6 bases; bases outside gene matches: 4. This CDR3 is built from 15 residues. Germline V lookup: CDR1 LNHDA, CDR2 SQIVND (reference sequence). This CDR3 is CASSIETGARQPQHF. The CDR3 DNA sequence: TGTGCCAGTAGTATAGAGACAGGGGCACGTCAGCCCCAGCATTTT.

The CDR3 sequence: CASSQERTGGTDTQYF. For the CDR3, the DNA is TGTGCCAGCAGCCAAGAGAGGACAGGGGGCACAGATACGCAGTATTTT. The genes are TRBV4-2 and TRBJ2-3, with 9 bases aligning to TRBD1. Trimming removed 0 bases from V and 1 base from J; junction bases left unmatched: 2. CDR1 and CDR2 from the germline V gene are LGHNA and YNFKEQ. The length of the CDR3 is 16 residues.

The chain links TRBV12-3 or TRBV12-4 to TRBJ2-1, with 7 nucleotides matching TRBD1. Germline trimming cut 3 bases from V and 7 bases from J; bases unmatched to any gene: 0. This CDR3 spans 12 amino acids. The DNA for the CDR3 is TGTGCCAGCAGTTTCAGGGGGAATGAGCAGTTCTTC. This gives the protein CASSFRGNEQFF.

To note about this clone: An end of the junction differs from the germline gene, which may be a read error. The chain combines TRBV28 with TRBJ1-2; D is unresolved. The CDR3 length is 12 residues. Germline CDR1 is MDHEN and CDR2 is SYDVKM. In DNA form, the CDR3 reads TGTGCCAGCAGTTTAGCCTTTACTTTATTTCTTTTC. Translating gives CASSLAFTLFLF.